These T cell receptor beta chains were read from a single sample in a study of T cell responses to AZD1222 COVID-19 vaccine. Profiled with immunoSEQ multiplex PCR; TCRdb holds only in-frame clones, not every one. The sample lists 80,000 to 95,000 clones, around 90% occurring once. Sequenced material: peripheral blood, taken on day 0 of AZD1222 vaccination. The receptors come from an adult in good health. The CDR3 runs from the conserved cysteine through the conserved F or W. Each record gives: D gene, J gene, clone size, V gene, CDR3 DNA, CDR3 protein. The D gene is left open where the match is weak. Only some rows state a clone size, as once, few, many or a class for expanded clones.

D: TRBD2; J: TRBJ2-1; size: few; V: TRBV25-1; DNA: TGTGCCAGCAGTGAATCCAGGACTAGCGGGTACAATGAGCAGTTCTTC; CDR3: CASSESRTSGYNEQFF
D: .; J: TRBJ2-5; size: .; V: TRBV7-9; DNA: TGTGCCAGCAGCACCGGGACTTCCCCAGGGGAGACCCAGTACTTC; CDR3: CASSTGTSPGETQYF
D: .; J: TRBJ2-7; size: few; V: TRBV7-9; DNA: TGTGCCAGCAGCTTACATCTGTCCGGGAACGAGCAGTACTTC; CDR3: CASSLHLSGNEQYF
D: TRBD1; J: TRBJ2-7; size: .; V: TRBV5-1; DNA: TGCGCCAGCAGCTTTAGGGACAGGGCCTACGAGCAGTACTTC; CDR3: CASSFRDRAYEQYF
D: TRBD1; J: TRBJ2-5; size: .; V: TRBV5-4; DNA: TGTGCCAGCAGCCCCGACAGGGGGCGAGGAGAGACCCAGTACTTC; CDR3: CASSPDRGRGETQYF
D: .; J: TRBJ2-3; size: .; V: TRBV3-1/TRBV3-2; DNA: TGTGCCAGCAGCCAAGATCCCGCTAGCACAGATACGCAGTATTTT; CDR3: CASSQDPASTDTQYF
D: .; J: TRBJ1-3; size: .; V: TRBV5-1; DNA: TGCGCCAGCAGCTTAGGAAGCGTCCGGGGGGCTGGAAACACCATATATTTT; CDR3: CASSLGSVRGAGNTIYF
D: .; J: TRBJ1-1; size: .; V: TRBV7-3; DNA: TGTGCCAGCAGCTTAAGGGCTGCTGGGTACACTGAAGCTTTCTTT; CDR3: CASSLRAAGYTEAFF
D: TRBD2; J: TRBJ2-3; size: .; V: TRBV5-1; DNA: TGCGCCAGCAGCGCCCCGGGACTAGCGGGAGGGGGCCACACAGATACGCAGTATTTT; CDR3: CASSAPGLAGGGHTDTQYF
D: .; J: TRBJ2-2; size: .; V: TRBV5-1; DNA: TGCGCCAGCAGCTTGGGAGGCACCTTCACCGGGGAGCTGTTTTTT; CDR3: CASSLGGTFTGELFF
D: .; J: TRBJ1-6; size: .; V: TRBV7-9; DNA: TGTGCCAGCAGCCCCTCGGGGGGGGCTCTGAATTCACCCCTCCACTTT; CDR3: CASSPSGGALNSPLHF
D: TRBD1; J: TRBJ1-2; size: once; V: TRBV7-3; DNA: TGTGCCAGCAGCTTAGACAGGGTCTATGGCTACACCTTC; CDR3: CASSLDRVYGYTF
D: TRBD1; J: TRBJ2-7; size: .; V: TRBV7-9; DNA: TGTGCCAGCAGCCCGACAGGGGCGGACGAGCAGTACTTC; CDR3: CASSPTGADEQYF
D: .; J: TRBJ2-7; size: .; V: TRBV13; DNA: TGTGCCAGCAGCTTGAATCGGGACGGGTCCTACGAGCAGTACTTC; CDR3: CASSLNRDGSYEQYF
D: .; J: TRBJ2-7; size: .; V: TRBV9; DNA: TGTGCCAGCAGCGAGGGTGGGAGGTCCTCCTACGAGCAGTACTTC; CDR3: CASSEGGRSSYEQYF
D: .; J: TRBJ1-5; size: .; V: TRBV4-1; DNA: TGCGCCAGCAGCCAAGAAGGAGGGGGAGACAATCAGCCCCAGCATTTT; CDR3: CASSQEGGGDNQPQHF
D: .; J: TRBJ2-7; size: .; V: TRBV30; DNA: TGTGCCTGGGGCCCAACAGGGAACGAGCAGTACTTC; CDR3: CAWGPTGNEQYF
D: TRBD1; J: TRBJ2-7; size: .; V: TRBV19; DNA: TGTGCCAGTAGTATAGATCCGGGACAGGGGACCTACGAGCAGTACTTC; CDR3: CASSIDPGQGTYEQYF
D: .; J: TRBJ1-1; size: .; V: TRBV5-1; DNA: TGCGCCAGCAGCCTACAGCTGAACACTGAAGCTTTCTTT; CDR3: CASSLQLNTEAFF
D: TRBD2; J: TRBJ2-3; size: .; V: TRBV27; DNA: TGTGCCAGCAGTGGCGGACTAGACATAACAGATACGCAGTATTTT; CDR3: CASSGGLDITDTQYF
D: .; J: TRBJ2-1; size: .; V: TRBV7-9; DNA: TGTGCCAGCAGCTTAGGAGTTGATGAGCAGTTCTTC; CDR3: CASSLGVDEQFF
D: TRBD2; J: TRBJ2-3; size: .; V: TRBV10-1; DNA: TGCGCCAGCAGTGAGTCGGCTAGCGGGAGTAGCACAGATACGCAGTATTTT; CDR3: CASSESASGSSTDTQYF
D: .; J: TRBJ1-3; size: .; V: TRBV28; DNA: TGTGCCAGCAGTTTCGCATCCAGCTCTGGAAACACCATATATTTT; CDR3: CASSFASSSGNTIYF
D: .; J: TRBJ2-1; size: .; V: TRBV28; DNA: TGTGCCAGCAGTTTATCCAGTGAGCAGTTCTTC; CDR3: CASSLSSEQFF
D: .; J: TRBJ2-7; size: .; V: TRBV5-1; DNA: TGCGCCAGCAGCTTGGAAGGACGGAGCTACGAGCAGTACTTC; CDR3: CASSLEGRSYEQYF
D: .; J: TRBJ2-3; size: .; V: TRBV29-1; DNA: TGCAGCGTTGAGGACTATCGCACAGATACGCAGTATTTT; CDR3: CSVEDYRTDTQYF
D: TRBD1; J: TRBJ2-2; size: few; V: TRBV28; DNA: TGTGCCAGCAGGCGGGGACAGGGGGCTTCCGGGGAGCTGTTTTTT; CDR3: CASRRGQGASGELFF
D: .; J: TRBJ1-6; size: .; V: TRBV5-6; DNA: TGTGCCAGCAGCCGTCGACAGCCACCTCTCCACTTT; CDR3: CASSRRQPPLHF
D: .; J: TRBJ2-3; size: once; V: TRBV30; DNA: TGTGCCTGGAGTTTCGGGAGCCCCGGGGATACGCAGTATTTT; CDR3: CAWSFGSPGDTQYF
D: .; J: TRBJ1-1; size: .; V: TRBV5-1; DNA: TGCGCCAGCAGCTTCGGGAATCTGAACACTGAAGCTTTCTTT; CDR3: CASSFGNLNTEAFF
D: TRBD2; J: TRBJ2-1; size: .; V: TRBV19; DNA: TGTGCCAGTAGTATAGTAGCGGGAGCGAGATACAATGAGCAGTTCTTC; CDR3: CASSIVAGARYNEQFF